Below, 14 T cell receptor beta chains from the same sample are listed, as sequenced in a study of blood T cell repertoires in COVID-19. Clones were sequenced by immunoSEQ multiplex PCR, and TCRdb holds only the in-frame ones, with some missing. The sample contains roughly 500,000 clones, roughly nine tenths of which appear only once. The sequencing input was peripheral blood. The receptor source for this set is a man between 18 and 29 years old with COVID-19, enrolled during active disease.

The J gene is TRBJ2-3, the V gene TRBV5-1; 13 bases agree with TRBD2. Germline assignment: CDR1 SGHRS and CDR2 YFSETQ. V shed 2 bases, J shed 1 base, and the junction held 1 base outside the gene matches. The length of the CDR3 is 16 residues. In DNA, the CDR3 is TGCGCCAGCAGCTTCGGACTAGCGGGGGGCACAGATACGCAGTATTTT. Protein sequence: CASSFGLAGGTDTQYF.

CDR3 residues: CAISERQGDEQYF. CDR3 DNA sequence: TGTGCCATCAGTGAGCGGCAGGGCGACGAGCAGTACTTC. The chain couples TRBV10-3 to TRBJ2-7; perhaps TRBD1 as D (5 bases). V lost 2 bases, J lost 5 bases, and 10 bases lay in between. The CDR3 spans 13 residues. The germline V gene has CDR1 ENHRY and CDR2 SYGVKD.

This rearrangement joins TRBV16 to TRBJ1-5; D is possibly TRBD1 (5 bases). The germline CDR1 and CDR2 sequences are KGHSY and FQNENV. The CDR3 length is 11 residues. V was clipped by 4 bases and J by 9 bases, with 7 bases between them. The CDR3: CASSLTGPQHF. CDR3 nucleotides: TGTGCCAGCAGCCTAACAGGGCCCCAGCATTTT. Combining the CDR3 with reference TRBV16 and TRBJ1-5 gives the whole variable domain GEEVAQTPKHLVRGEGQKAKLYCAPIKGHSYVFWYQQVLKNEFKFLISFQNENVFDETGMPKERFSAKCLPNSPCSLEIQATKLEDSAVYFCASSLTGPQHFGDGTRLSIL.

This clone was observed a single time. The rearrangement links TRBV5-6 to TRBJ2-5; 7 bases fit TRBD1. The CDR3 contains 14 residues. Unmatched junction bases numbered 8, after V lost 5 bases and J lost 4 bases. The V gene's germline CDR1 is SGHDT and CDR2 YYEEEE. In nucleotides, the CDR3 is TGTGCCAGCAGGAAATGGGACAGACCAGAGACCCAGTACTTC. Translated, it gives CASRKWDRPETQYF.

The chain links TRBV4-1 to TRBJ1-1; D is perhaps TRBD1 (6 bases). The germline V and J ends were trimmed by 5 bases and 10 bases, with 14 bases remaining between them. The CDR3 extends over 12 amino acids. From germline, CDR1 is MGHRA and CDR2 YSYEKL. The CDR3 sequence is CASSALGHRAFF. The CDR3 nucleotides read TGCGCCAGCAGCGCGCTGGGACACCGAGCTTTCTTT.

A word on this clone: The identical CDR3 is also encoded by other nucleotide sequences in the sample. V is TRBV7-3 and J is TRBJ1-1; perhaps TRBD1 as D (5 bases). This CDR3 is 13 amino acids long. V lost 3 bases to trimming and J lost 2 bases, with 7 bases between them. Germline V gene sequence: CDR1 SGHTA, CDR2 FQGTGA. The CDR3: CASSFQGNTEAFF. The CDR3 DNA follows: TGTGCCAGCAGCTTTCAGGGTAACACTGAAGCTTTCTTT.

The genes are TRBV4-1 and TRBJ2-5; TRBD2 might be the D (6 bases). Trimming left V 6 bases short and J 4 bases short, with 12 bases between. Germline V CDR1 and CDR2: MGHRA, YSYEKL. CDR3 length: 13 amino acids. In nucleotides, the CDR3 is TGCGCCAGCAGGCTAGCGAGAGGAGAGACCCAGTACTTC. Protein: CASRLARGETQYF.

The chain joins TRBV5-4 to TRBJ2-5; 8 nucleotides agree with TRBD2. Germline V CDR1 and CDR2: SGHNT, YYREEE (reference sequence). CDR3 size: 15 residues. J lost 5 bases, V lost 4 bases, and 10 bases had no gene match. The CDR3 nucleotides read TGTGCCAGCAGCCCAAAAGCGGGAGTTGACGAGACCCAGTACTTC. This gives the protein CASSPKAGVDETQYF.

The chain combines TRBV2 with TRBJ1-4; D possibly corresponds to TRBD1 (6 bases). V gave up 0 bases and J gave up 7 bases, with 18 bases separating them. This CDR3 spans 17 amino acids. Germline CDR1 SNHLY, CDR2 FYNNEI. The chain's CDR3 is CASSEAPLGGAGEKLFF. The CDR3 DNA reads TGTGCCAGCAGTGAAGCGCCCCTGGGGGGGGCTGGTGAAAAACTGTTTTTT.

This sequence joins TRBV10-2 and TRBJ2-6; TRBD2 matches 11 bases. The germline V gene has CDR1 WSHSY and CDR2 SAAADI. CDR3 length equals 18 residues. Trimming took 4 bases from V and 3 from J; bases not matched to a gene: 8. The DNA for the CDR3 is TGCGCCAGCAGTGTTCTCGGACTAGCGGGTTTTGGGGCCAACGTCCTGACTTTC. It yields the protein CASSVLGLAGFGANVLTF.

The chain recombines TRBV7-2 with TRBJ2-7, with D possibly matching TRBD1 (5 bases). V gave up 4 bases and J gave up 7 bases, with 14 bases separating them. Germline CDR1 reads SGHTA; CDR2 reads FQGNSA. The CDR3 sequence is 13 residues long. The CDR3 is CASSWTIATEQYF. DNA of the CDR3: TGTGCCAGCAGCTGGACAATCGCGACTGAGCAGTACTTC. The complete variable domain, with remaining parts taken from reference TRBV7-2 and TRBJ2-7, reads GAGVSQSPSNKVTEKGKDVELRCDPISGHTALYWYRQSLGQGLEFLIYFQGNSAPDKSGLPSDRFSAERTGGSVSTLTIQRTQQEDSAVYLCASSWTIATEQYFGPGTRLTVT.

The rearrangement uses TRBV4-2 and TRBJ2-7; 9 bases agree with TRBD2. The J segment lost 4 bases and the V segment lost 8 bases, leaving 9 bases of the junction unmatched. The CDR3 is 14 amino acids. Germline assignment: CDR1 LGHNA and CDR2 YNFKEQ. CDR3 nucleotides: TGTGCCAGCGGTTTTAGCGGGGGAGGGTACGAGCAGTACTTC. As protein: CASGFSGGGYEQYF.

This sequence joins TRBV4-1 and TRBJ2-7, with TRBD2 matching 9 bases. Germline assignment: CDR1 MGHRA and CDR2 YSYEKL. The V segment lost 3 bases and the J segment 2 bases; nucleotides outside the gene matches: 5. The CDR3 is made up of 15 amino acids. This CDR3 reads CASSQGLARAYEQYF. As DNA, the CDR3 is TGCGCCAGCAGCCAGGGACTAGCTAGGGCCTACGAGCAGTACTTC.

The chain carries TRBV27 and TRBJ2-5; maybe TRBD2 (5 bases). CDR1 MNHEY and CDR2 SMNVEV come from the germline V gene (reference sequence). The CDR3 covers 13 residues. Trimming removed 6 bases from V and 7 bases from J, with 15 bases in between. CDR3 region: CASSLGVSGTQYF. Here the CDR3 DNA reads TGTGCCAGCAGCCTCGGGGTTTCCGGGACCCAGTACTTC.